This TCR beta chain was found in a study of breast tumors, draining lymph nodes, adjacent tissues. Study-wide results and limits: Data only fit, rather than demonstrated, lymph node origin of most tumor T cells. Tumors had less TCR diversity than lymph nodes, more than nontumor tissue. Data fit most tumor T cells coming from lymph node, expanding in tumor.

This CDR3 is 14 amino acids long. Germline V gene sequence: CDR1 SGDLS, CDR2 YYNGEE. Trimming removed 0 bases from V and 6 bases from J, with 11 bases in between. TCRdb itself ran the multiplex PCR reads through MiXCR, one entry per CDR3 protein. The sample lists about 46,000 distinct CDR3 sequences, more than 20% occurring once. This clonotype was counted between two and nine times. Its antigen remains unidentified. This TCR derives from a female donor with breast cancer. Some clones in this sample may be carry-over from other donors' samples. The chain has TRBV9 and TRBJ2-3; D remains unclear. The sample comprised breast tumor tissue. CDR3 DNA: TGTGCCAGCAGCGTAGATCAAAGGGCGGATACGCAGTATTTT. Its protein is CASSVDQRADTQYF.